This T cell receptor (beta chain) emerged from a study of T cell changes during pregnancy in multiple sclerosis. This clone was observed once. Libraries were prepared by immunoSEQ multiplex PCR; TCRdb keeps only in-frame clonotypes and omits some of them. The sample records about 45,000 clones, approximately 90% being singletons. This CDR3 is 14 amino acids long. The V and J ends lost 5 bases and 6 bases, in that order; junction bases with no gene match: 4. Germline values: CDR1 SEHNR, CDR2 FQNEAQ (reference sequence). This TCR came from a female donor with multiple sclerosis, enrolled in a pregnancy study. Sequencing used CD4+ T cells from peripheral blood mononuclear cells, obtained before pregnancy. The chain links TRBV7-9 to TRBJ1-4; TRBD1 agrees at 9 bases. The CDR3 protein is CASSERTGDEKLFF. DNA of the CDR3: TGTGCCAGCAGCGAGAGGACAGGGGATGAAAAACTGTTTTTT.